This T cell receptor beta chain was captured in a study of T cell repertoires in aging, cancer and after chemotherapy. General study findings and limits: Thymic emigration or peripheral T cell expansion may be impaired by lymphoid organ infiltration in hematological cancer. Loss of evenness, beyond lost richness, contributed to age-related TCR diversity decline in cancer patients.

The template was genomic DNA from peripheral blood, not RNA. By proportion, this clonotype is large (0.1 to 1%). The antigen remains undetermined. Rearranged V-D-J TRB sequences were amplified with a mixed TRB-A/B primer pool. TCRdb re-called the multiplex PCR reads with MiXCR, one entry per CDR3 protein. The data show several thousand distinct CDR3 sequences, under 40% seen once. The source is a human donor with a blood cancer. Sample: blood.

The CDR3 protein is CASHEGGTEAFF. As DNA, the CDR3 is TGTGCCAGTCATGAGGGGGGCACTGAAGCTTTCTTT. The chain carries TRBV19 and TRBJ1-1, with D tentatively TRBD1 (6 bases). Between the trimmed V and J ends, which lost 8 bases and 4 bases, there was a span of 11 bases. There are 12 residues in the CDR3. Germline CDR1 LNHDA, CDR2 SQIVND (reference sequence).